The 2 T cell receptor beta chains below all came from one sample that was sequenced in a study of glioma-infiltrating T cells after dendritic cell vaccination. Sequencing was performed with immunoSEQ multiplex PCR; in TCRdb, only in-frame clones are kept and a portion is missing. The sample records 110,000 or so clones, around 91% being singletons. Time point described: after dendritic cell vaccination, including at tumor progression/relapse. The sample in question was blood, obtained after dendritic cell vaccination. All receptors come from a human donor with glioblastoma.

With regard to this clone: The germline gene is not matched at one end of the junction; a read error may be the cause. V usage is TRBV7-7 and J usage is TRBJ2-3; TRBD2 is a possible D gene (7 bases). CDR1 and CDR2 (germline): SSHAT, FNYEAQ (reference sequence). CDR3 size: 15 residues. This CDR3 is CASSLGGGHTDTQYF. CDR3 in DNA: TGTGCTAGCAGCTTGGGCGGGGGCCATACGGATACGCAGTATTTT.

This clone was seen only once. The chain combines TRBV29-1 with TRBJ2-5; D unclear. The CDR3 length is 13 residues. The V end lost 1 base, the J end lost 3 bases, and 9 bases lay between the germline ends. The V gene's germline CDR1 is SQVTM and CDR2 ANQGSEA. The DNA for the CDR3 is TGCAGCGTTGAAGTCCGCGGAAAAGAGACCCAGTACTTC. Translation gives CSVEVRGKETQYF. The full variable domain, rest sourced from reference TRBV29-1 and TRBJ2-5, is SAVISQKPSRDICQRGTSLTIQCQVDSQVTMMFWYRQQPGQSLTLIATANQGSEATYESGFVIDKFPISRPNLTFSTLTVSNMSPEDSSIYLCSVEVRGKETQYFGPGTRLLVL.